This T cell receptor beta chain was captured by sequencing in a study of blood T cell repertoires in COVID-19. Sequencing was performed with immunoSEQ multiplex PCR; in TCRdb, only in-frame clones are kept and a portion is missing. This sample carries some 460,000 clones, roughly nine tenths of them seen once, and the ten largest clones take about 2.1%. Germline V gene data show CDR1 as MNHEY and CDR2 as SMNVEV (reference sequence). V shed 6 bases, J shed 4 bases, and the junction held 3 bases outside the gene matches. The CDR3 length is 14 residues. This TCR was recovered from a woman aged 18-29 years with acute COVID-19. J is TRBJ2-2 and V is TRBV27; 9 nucleotides align to TRBD1. Material for sequencing was PBMCs or T cells enriched from blood (not recorded which). The CDR3 nucleotides read TGTGCCAGCAGATACAGGGGGCGCACCGGGGAGCTGTTTTTT. Its translation: CASRYRGRTGELFF.